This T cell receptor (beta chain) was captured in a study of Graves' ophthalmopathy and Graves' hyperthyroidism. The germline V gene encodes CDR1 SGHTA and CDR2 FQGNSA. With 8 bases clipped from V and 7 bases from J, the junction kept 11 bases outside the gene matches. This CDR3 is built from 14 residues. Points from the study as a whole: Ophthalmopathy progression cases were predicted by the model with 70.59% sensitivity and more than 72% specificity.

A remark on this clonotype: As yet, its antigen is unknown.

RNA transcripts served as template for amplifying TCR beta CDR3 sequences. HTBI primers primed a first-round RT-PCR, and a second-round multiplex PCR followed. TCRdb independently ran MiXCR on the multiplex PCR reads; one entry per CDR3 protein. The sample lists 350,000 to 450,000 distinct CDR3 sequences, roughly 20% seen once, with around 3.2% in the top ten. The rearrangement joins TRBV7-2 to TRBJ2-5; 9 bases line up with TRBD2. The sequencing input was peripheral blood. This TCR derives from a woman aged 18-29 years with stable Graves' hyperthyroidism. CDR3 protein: CASQQSGGTGTQYF. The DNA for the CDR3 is TGTGCCAGCCAACAAAGCGGGGGGACGGGGACCCAGTACTTC.